The rows below give T cell receptor beta chains drawn from one sample of a study of a mutant IDH1 vaccine in newly diagnosed glioma. Repertoires were generated with immunoSEQ multiplex PCR, while TCRdb's copy carries only in-frame clones and drops some. The sample lists approximately 61,000 clones, around 81% occurring once. The antigens these receptors bind are not known. The sample here was PBMCs, taken from a glioma patient whose treatment included an IDH1 peptide vaccine. The origin of the receptors is a man aged 40-55 years with glioma. The CDR3 runs from the conserved cysteine through the conserved F or W. The order of the fields is V gene, D gene, J gene, CDR3 DNA, CDR3 protein. D genes are given only for firm matches.

TRBV27	TRBD1	TRBJ2-7	TGTGCCAGCAGTGAACAGGGGTACGAGCAGTACTTC	CASSEQGYEQYF
TRBV19	TRBD2	TRBJ2-1	TGTGCCAGTAGTTCTTGGGACCTAGCGGGAGTACGCAATGAGCAGTTCTTC	CASSSWDLAGVRNEQFF
TRBV5-6	.	TRBJ1-1	TGTGCCAGCAGCTTGGGGGTGATAGTGGCTGAAGCTTTCTTT	CASSLGVIVAEAFF
TRBV11-2	.	TRBJ1-5	TGTGCCAGCAGCTCGGGACTCAGCAATCAGCCCCAGCATTTT	CASSSGLSNQPQHF
TRBV4-3	.	TRBJ2-1	TGCGCCAGCAGCCCCTTAAGACGAACTCAGACACCCGACAATGAGCAGTTCTTC	CASSPLRRTQTPDNEQFF
TRBV19	.	TRBJ2-3	TGTGCCAGTAGGTCAGGGGGCACAGATACGCAGTATTTT	CASRSGGTDTQYF
TRBV6-1	TRBD1	TRBJ1-2	TGTGCCAGCAGGGCGGCAGGGGGGGATGGCTACACCTTC	CASRAAGGDGYTF
TRBV10-3	.	TRBJ2-7	TGTGCCATCAGTGACCCCTCCTACGAGCAGTACTTC	CAISDPSYEQYF
TRBV10-2	.	TRBJ2-5	TGCGCCAGCAGTCCTCAACCCTATCGGGAGACCCAGTACTTC	CASSPQPYRETQYF
TRBV11-3	TRBD1	TRBJ1-1	TGTGCCAGCAGCCAAGGGGGCACAGGGCTAGCTTTCTTT	CASSQGGTGLAFF
TRBV6-1	TRBD2	TRBJ2-5	TGTGCCAGCAGTGAAGCAGCGAGCGGGAGGACGGCCCAGTACTTC	CASSEAASGRTAQYF